These 20 T cell receptor beta chains were sequenced from one sample in a study of OX40 agonist ivuxolimab in advanced cancers. Repertoires were generated with immunoSEQ multiplex PCR, while TCRdb's copy carries only in-frame clones and drops some. Among 45,000 to 50,000 clones listed, approximately 91% were seen once. Sample: CD4+ or CD8+ T cells sorted from blood, taken in a trial of the OX40 agonist ivuxolimab. Every receptor here comes from an adult with an advanced solid tumor such as melanoma, head and neck, liver or kidney cancer.

The genes are TRBV9 and TRBJ2-1, with a possible D match to TRBD1 (7 bases). The ends were cut back, 4 bases at V and 4 bases at J, with 12 bases in the middle. CDR3 size: 14 residues. The germline V gene has CDR1 SGDLS and CDR2 YYNGEE. This chain's CDR3 is CASSQGGDYNEQFF. Here the CDR3 DNA reads TGTGCCAGCAGCCAGGGGGGCGATTACAATGAGCAGTTCTTC.

This rearrangement joins TRBV7-3 to TRBJ2-3; TRBD1 agrees at 9 bases. This CDR3 spans 14 amino acids. Germline V gene lookup returns CDR1 SGHTA and CDR2 FQGTGA. V dropped 2 bases and J dropped 11; count of bases not matched to a gene: 8. The DNA for the CDR3 is TGTGCCAGCAGCTTAGATTCAGGGGACAGGGAGCAGTATTTT. Its translation: CASSLDSGDREQYF.

The rearrangement uses TRBV7-2 and TRBJ1-2; 10 bases are a match to TRBD1. V was clipped by 8 bases and J by 8 bases; unmatched bases: 8. The germline gives CDR1 SGHTA, CDR2 FQGNSA. CDR3 length: 13 amino acids. The CDR3 nucleotides read TGTGCCAGCGGTCGACAGGGGGCGTTCGGCTACACCTTC. Its protein product is CASGRQGAFGYTF.

J is TRBJ1-2 and V is TRBV10-2; the D gene is possibly TRBD1 (5 bases). V dropped 0 bases and J dropped 4 bases, with 15 bases sitting between them. CDR1 and CDR2 from the germline V gene are WSHSY and SAAADI. The CDR3 length is 16 residues. In DNA, the CDR3 is TGCGCCAGCAGTGAGTCCCGGGACGGAGACCCCTATGGCTACACCTTC. The encoded protein is CASSESRDGDPYGYTF.

V usage is TRBV29-1 and J usage is TRBJ2-2; the D gene is possibly TRBD2 (6 bases). This CDR3 region has 15 residues. CDR1 is SQVTM, CDR2 ANQGSEA, per germline. V shed 4 bases and J shed 3 bases, with 15 bases lying between them. CDR3 protein: CSVVWAGRYTGELFF. DNA of the CDR3: TGCAGCGTTGTCTGGGCGGGGAGGTACACCGGGGAGCTGTTTTTT.

The sample holds a few counts of this clone. V is TRBV5-1 and J is TRBJ2-5; 14 positions agree with TRBD2. Trimming cost V 4 bases and J 4 bases; bases outside gene matches: 6. CDR1 is SGHRS and CDR2 is YFSETQ in the germline V gene. The CDR3 has 16 amino acids. The CDR3 reads CASSLGLAGVLETQYF. CDR3 nucleotide sequence: TGCGCCAGCAGCCTGGGACTAGCGGGGGTTCTAGAGACCCAGTACTTC.

In DNA, the CDR3 is TGTGCCAGCTCACTTGGACAGGGCAATCTTGGTGAGCAGTACTTC. It specifies CASSLGQGNLGEQYF. This chain joins TRBV18 and TRBJ2-7; TRBD1 matches 8 bases. This CDR3 has 15 residues. Germline V CDR1 and CDR2: KGHSH, LQKENI. J lost 7 bases, V lost 4 bases, and 12 bases had no gene match.

This chain uses TRBV27 with TRBJ1-6, with a tentative D call TRBD1 (6 bases). The CDR3 runs 16 residues. The ends were cut back, 2 bases at V and 9 bases at J, with 17 bases in the middle. CDR1 is MNHEY and CDR2 is SMNVEV in the germline V gene (reference sequence). The CDR3 coding sequence is TGTGCCAGCAGTTTAGGGCCAGGGGAGAGGATTTCACCCCTCCACTTT. Encoded protein: CASSLGPGERISPLHF.

Note on this clone: The identical CDR3 is also encoded by other nucleotide sequences in the sample. V and J are TRBV18 and TRBJ2-5, with no clear D. The CDR3 is 11 residues long. With 3 bases removed from V and 4 bases from J, the gap between germline ends came to 3 bases. Per the germline V gene, CDR1 is KGHSH and CDR2 is LQKENI. The CDR3 region has the DNA TGTGCCAGCTCACCGGGAGAGACCCAGTACTTC. This translates into CASSPGETQYF.

This chain uses TRBV28 with TRBJ1-1; TRBD1 matches at 9 bases. The CDR3 runs to 15 residues. CDR1 and CDR2 (germline): MDHEN, SYDVKM. Germline trimming cut 0 bases from V and 5 bases from J; bases unmatched to any gene: 4. In nucleotides, the CDR3 is TGTGCCAGCAGTTTATGGGGGGACAGGGCGACTGAAGCTTTCTTT. It translates to CASSLWGDRATEAFF.

This chain joins TRBV4-1 and TRBJ2-7; 10 nucleotides agree with TRBD1. This CDR3 region has 16 residues. Unmatched junction bases numbered 6, after V lost 1 base and J lost 3 bases. CDR1 and CDR2 from the germline V gene are MGHRA and YSYEKL. CDR3 in DNA: TGCGCCAGCAGCCAAGGACAGGGGGCCGAGCGCTACGAGCAGTACTTC. Its protein product is CASSQGQGAERYEQYF.

J is TRBJ2-7 and V is TRBV19, with D maybe TRBD2 (6 bases). There are 13 residues in the CDR3. The V gene lost 5 bases and the J gene lost 7 bases, with 15 bases spanning the gap. Germline V lookup: CDR1 LNHDA, CDR2 SQIVND (reference sequence). CDR3 protein: CASSRTVGREQYF. CDR3 in DNA: TGTGCCAGTAGTCGGACGGTTGGGAGGGAGCAGTACTTC. Supplemented by reference TRBV19 and TRBJ2-7, the full variable domain reads DGGITQSPKYLFRKEGQNVTLSCEQNLNHDAMYWYRQDPGQGLRLIYYSQIVNDFQKGDIAEGYSVSREKKESFPLTVTSAQKNPTAFYLCASSRTVGREQYFGPGTRLTVT.

The genes are TRBV2 and TRBJ2-1, with 14 bases aligning to TRBD2. V lost 6 bases, J lost 8 bases, and 6 bases stayed unmatched. The CDR3 is 15 residues long. Germline-derived CDR1 and CDR2 are SNHLY and FYNNEI. The CDR3 sequence: CASREMGLAGDEQFF. The CDR3 DNA reads as TGTGCCAGCAGGGAAATGGGACTAGCGGGAGATGAGCAGTTCTTC.

The rearrangement joins TRBV14 to TRBJ2-1; D is tentatively TRBD1 or TRBD2 (5 bases each). Trimming left V 0 bases short and J 3 bases short, with 6 bases between. CDR3 length: 14 amino acids. The V gene's germline CDR1 is SGHDN and CDR2 FVKESK. The CDR3 here is CASSQERGYNEQFF. CDR3 DNA sequence: TGTGCCAGCAGCCAAGAGAGGGGCTACAATGAGCAGTTCTTC.

The chain is built from TRBV4-2 and TRBJ2-1; a weak D match, TRBD2 (7 bases). The CDR3 spans 16 residues. Per the germline V gene, CDR1 is LGHNA and CDR2 is YNFKEQ. Between the trimmed V and J ends, which lost 0 bases and 5 bases, there was a span of 14 bases. The CDR3 DNA reads TGTGCCAGCAGCCAAGATGGGGAGGGGGGGCACAATGAGCAGTTCTTC. This translates into CASSQDGEGGHNEQFF.

The rearrangement joins TRBV5-1 to TRBJ2-7; 11 bases are shared with TRBD2. J gave up 5 bases and V 5 bases, and 9 bases lay outside the gene matches. The length of the CDR3 is 15 residues. CDR1 is SGHRS and CDR2 is YFSETQ in the germline V gene. The CDR3: CASRLTSGGLHEQYF. DNA for the CDR3: TGCGCCAGCAGACTTACTAGCGGGGGCCTCCACGAGCAGTACTTC.

The chain carries TRBV18 and TRBJ1-2; no reliable D call. Trimming took off 0 bases at V and 0 bases at J, with 5 bases between the two ends. Germline loops: CDR1 KGHSH, CDR2 LQKENI. The CDR3 runs to 14 residues. The CDR3 coding sequence is TGTGCCAGCTCACCACCTACAGCTAACTATGGCTACACCTTC. This sequence encodes CASSPPTANYGYTF. The full variable domain, with the rest looked up from reference TRBV18 and TRBJ1-2, is NAGVMQNPRHLVRRRGQEARLRCSPMKGHSHVYWYRQLPEEGLKFMVYLQKENIIDESGMPKERFSAEFPKEGPSILRIQQVVRGDSAAYFCASSPPTANYGYTFGSGTRLTVV.

The rearrangement joins TRBV11-3 to TRBJ2-1, with D unresolved. The CDR3 loop spans 15 amino acids. Trimming left V 1 base short and J 4 bases short, with 11 bases between. Germline CDR1 and CDR2: SGHNT and YENEEA. The CDR3 DNA reads as TGTGCCAGCAGCTTAGGTGTCCTTTCATACAATGAGCAGTTCTTC. Residues: CASSLGVLSYNEQFF.

The gene calls are TRBV19 and TRBJ1-2; 8 bases fit TRBD1. CDR3 length: 16 residues. Unmatched junction bases numbered 12, after V lost 6 bases and J lost 3 bases. CDR1 is LNHDA and CDR2 is SQIVND in the germline V gene (reference sequence). The CDR3 sequence is CASRTGATSSYYGYTF. The CDR3 DNA follows: TGTGCCAGTAGGACAGGGGCCACATCGTCATACTATGGCTACACCTTC.

This clone was recorded only once. The V and J genes are TRBV5-1 and TRBJ2-7, with 12 bases lining up with TRBD1. CDR3 length: 14 amino acids. The V and J ends lost 4 bases and 6 bases, in that order; junction bases with no gene match: 5. Per the germline V gene, CDR1 is SGHRS and CDR2 is YFSETQ. Here the CDR3 DNA reads TGCGCCAGCAGCAGGGGGACAGGGGGCCTCGAGCAGTACTTC. This translates into CASSRGTGGLEQYF.